These 4 T cell receptor beta chains were all obtained from the same sample, sequenced in a study of blood T cell repertoires in COVID-19. Sequencing used immunoSEQ multiplex PCR; TCRdb keeps in-frame clones, though not all of them. The table records around 260,000 clones, roughly 90% of them present only once. Sample: peripheral blood. These receptors were collected from a man aged 25-40 years with active or convalescent COVID-19.

This rearrangement joins TRBV15 to TRBJ2-1; D might be TRBD1 (5 bases). The CDR3 spans 17 residues. The V gene lost 0 bases and the J gene lost 8 bases, with 20 bases spanning the gap. Germline CDR1 LNHNV, CDR2 YYDKDF (reference sequence). For the CDR3, the DNA is TGTGCCACCAGCAGAGAAAGGGGTTACGGGCTTACCGATGAGCAGTTCTTC. Amino acids: CATSRERGYGLTDEQFF.

The V call is TRBV7-2, the J call TRBJ2-7; 13 positions agree with TRBD2. This CDR3 has 15 residues. The germline CDR1 and CDR2 sequences are SGHTA and FQGNSA. With 4 bases clipped from V and 2 bases from J, the junction kept 2 bases outside the gene matches. The CDR3 DNA is TGTGCCAGCAGCTCACTAGCGGGGGGGCCCTACGAGCAGTACTTC. This sequence encodes CASSSLAGGPYEQYF.

The rearrangement links TRBV3-1 (or the pseudogene TRBV3-2) to TRBJ2-5; D remains ambiguous. V gave up 4 bases and J gave up 5 bases, with 14 bases separating them. Germline CDR1 LGHDT, CDR2 YNNKEL (reference sequence). This CDR3 is 14 amino acids long. CDR3 loop: CASSPPGQWETQYF. CDR3 DNA: TGTGCCAGCAGCCCCCCGGGTCAGTGGGAGACCCAGTACTTC.

This clone was picked up a small number of times. The CDR3, as DNA: TGTGCCAGCAGCTTTTCAGGGGGCGAAAATTCACCCCTCCACTTT. Translated: CASSFSGGENSPLHF. The chain recombines TRBV11-3 with TRBJ1-6; TRBD1 aligns across 8 bases. Germline V gene sequence: CDR1 SGHNT, CDR2 YENEEA. Losses at the gene ends were 3 bases for V and 7 bases for J; bases not matched to a gene: 5. The CDR3 consists of 15 residues.